The entry below gives a single T cell receptor (beta chain) sequence along with its context. Its antigen remains unknown. The sample originates from a study of shared clonotypes between healthy human individuals. Trimming pared 8 bases from V and 12 bases from J, leaving 17 bases between. Germline V gene data show CDR1 as SNHLY and CDR2 as FYNNEI. There are 11 residues in the CDR3. Only Caucasian adults living in Nashville, Tennessee served as donors. Memory CD4+ cells were the fraction left after CD45RA+ naive selection. The assay was immunoSEQ multiplex PCR, and TCRdb's table has in-frame clones only and misses some. The sample lists about 2.4 million clones; roughly 93% were seen once. Study-wide points: A limitation of the genetic and exposure-history diversity represented arose from few donors. Non-shared clonotypes were found to have lower generation probabilities than the clonotypes that were shared by all four of the sorted-subset donors.

This TCR came from a man aged 18 to 29 in good health. Some clones in this sample may be carry-over from other donors' samples. The V call is TRBV2, the J call TRBJ2-7; the D gene could be TRBD1 or TRBD2 (6 bases each). The sample consisted of naive CD4+ T cells from PBMCs. Indicated subset: CD45RA+ positively selected. The CDR3 protein is CASSWGAEGYF. DNA of the CDR3: TGTGCCAGCTCCTGGGGGGCCGAGGGGTACTTC.